The clone carrying this T cell receptor (beta chain) occurred a few times. This sample stems from a study of CD8+ T cells in alopecia areata. V was trimmed by 1 base and J by 5 bases, leaving 8 bases between them. This CDR3 has 14 residues. Germline values: CDR1 SGHTA, CDR2 FQGTGA. In each case, RNA was isolated and then reverse transcribed into cDNA as the sequencing template. The repertoire was sequenced with immunoSEQ multiplex PCR; TCRdb's copy has only in-frame clones and lacks some. The table has under 250,000 clones, about 60% seen once. The source material was CD4+ T cells sorted from blood, sampled at week 0. This chain links TRBV7-3 with TRBJ2-2; D ambiguous. The receptor's source is a human donor with alopecia areata. The CDR3 bases are TGTGCCAGCAGCTTAAGTTCCGGGACCGGGGAGCTGTTTTTT. Protein sequence: CASSLSSGTGELFF.